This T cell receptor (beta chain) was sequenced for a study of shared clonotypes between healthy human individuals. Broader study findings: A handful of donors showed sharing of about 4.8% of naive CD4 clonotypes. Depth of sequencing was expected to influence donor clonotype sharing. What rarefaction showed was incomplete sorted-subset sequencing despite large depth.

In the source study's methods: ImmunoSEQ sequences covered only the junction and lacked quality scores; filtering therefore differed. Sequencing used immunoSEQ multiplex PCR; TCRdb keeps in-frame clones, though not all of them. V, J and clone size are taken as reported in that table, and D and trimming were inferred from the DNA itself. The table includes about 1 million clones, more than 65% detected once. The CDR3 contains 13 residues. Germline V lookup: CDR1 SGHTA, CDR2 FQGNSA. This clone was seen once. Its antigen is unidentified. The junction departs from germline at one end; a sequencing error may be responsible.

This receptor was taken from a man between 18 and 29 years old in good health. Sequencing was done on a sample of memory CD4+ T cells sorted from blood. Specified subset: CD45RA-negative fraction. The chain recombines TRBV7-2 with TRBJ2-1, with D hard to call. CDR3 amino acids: CASSLRTGYKEVF. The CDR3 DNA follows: TGTGCCAGCAGCTTAAGAACGGGTTACAAAGAAGTCTTC. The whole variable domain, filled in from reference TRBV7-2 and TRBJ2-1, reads GAGVSQSPSNKVTEKGKDVELRCDPISGHTALYWYRQSLGQGLEFLIYFQGNSAPDKSGLPSDRFSAERTGGSVSTLTIQRTQQEDSAVYLCASSLRTGYKEVFGPGTRLTVL.